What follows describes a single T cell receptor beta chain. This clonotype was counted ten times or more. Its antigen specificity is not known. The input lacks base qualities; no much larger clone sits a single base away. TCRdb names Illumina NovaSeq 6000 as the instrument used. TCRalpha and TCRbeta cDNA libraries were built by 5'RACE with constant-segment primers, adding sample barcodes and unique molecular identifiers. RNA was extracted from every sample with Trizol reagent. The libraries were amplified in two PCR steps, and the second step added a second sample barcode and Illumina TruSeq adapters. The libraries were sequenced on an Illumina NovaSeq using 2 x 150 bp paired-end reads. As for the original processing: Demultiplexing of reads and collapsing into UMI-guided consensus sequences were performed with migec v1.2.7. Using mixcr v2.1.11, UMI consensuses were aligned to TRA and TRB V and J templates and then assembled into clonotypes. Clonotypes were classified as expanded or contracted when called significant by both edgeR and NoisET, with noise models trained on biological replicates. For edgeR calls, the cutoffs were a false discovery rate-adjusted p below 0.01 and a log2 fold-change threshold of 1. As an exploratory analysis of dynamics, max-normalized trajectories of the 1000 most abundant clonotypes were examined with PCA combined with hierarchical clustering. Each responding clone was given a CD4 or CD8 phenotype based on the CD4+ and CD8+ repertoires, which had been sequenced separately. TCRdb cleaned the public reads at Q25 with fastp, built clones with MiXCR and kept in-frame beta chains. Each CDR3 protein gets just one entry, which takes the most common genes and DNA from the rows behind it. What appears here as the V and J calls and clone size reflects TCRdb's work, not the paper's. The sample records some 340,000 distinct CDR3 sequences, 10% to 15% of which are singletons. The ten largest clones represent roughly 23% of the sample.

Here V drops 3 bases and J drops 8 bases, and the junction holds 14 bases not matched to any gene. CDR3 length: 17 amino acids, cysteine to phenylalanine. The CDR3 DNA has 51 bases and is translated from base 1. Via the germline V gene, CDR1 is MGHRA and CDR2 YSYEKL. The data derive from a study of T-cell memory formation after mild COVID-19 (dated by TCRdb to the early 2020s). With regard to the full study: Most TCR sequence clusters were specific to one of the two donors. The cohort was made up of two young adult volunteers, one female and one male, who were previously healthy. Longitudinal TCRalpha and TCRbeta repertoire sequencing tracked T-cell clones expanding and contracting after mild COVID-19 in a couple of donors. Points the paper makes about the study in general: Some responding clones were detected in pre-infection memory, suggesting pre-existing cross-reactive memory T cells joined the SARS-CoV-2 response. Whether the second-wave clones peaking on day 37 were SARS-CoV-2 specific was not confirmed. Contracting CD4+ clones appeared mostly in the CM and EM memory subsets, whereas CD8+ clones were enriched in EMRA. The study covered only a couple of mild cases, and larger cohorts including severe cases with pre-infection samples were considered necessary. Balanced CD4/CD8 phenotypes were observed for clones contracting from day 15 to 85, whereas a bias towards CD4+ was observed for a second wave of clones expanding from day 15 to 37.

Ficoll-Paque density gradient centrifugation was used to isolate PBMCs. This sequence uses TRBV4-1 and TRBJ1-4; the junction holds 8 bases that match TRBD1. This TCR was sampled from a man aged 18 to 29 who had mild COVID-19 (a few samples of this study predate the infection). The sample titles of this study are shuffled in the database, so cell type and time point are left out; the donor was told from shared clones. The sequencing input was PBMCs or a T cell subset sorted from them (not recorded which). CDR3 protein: CASSHPPAGQEGEKLFF. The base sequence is TGCGCCAGCAGCCATCCCCCAGCGGGACAGGAGGGGGAAAAACTGTTTTTT.